Listed here are 16 T cell receptor beta chains from one sample, sequenced in a study of blood T cell repertoires in COVID-19. Clones were sequenced by immunoSEQ multiplex PCR, and TCRdb holds only the in-frame ones, with some missing. The sample contains about 320,000 clones, roughly 90% of which appear only once. Sequencing was carried out using PBMCs or T cells enriched from blood (not recorded which). The receptors here all came from a woman between 18 and 30 years old who had recovered from COVID-19.

This clone turned up a few times. The chain employs TRBV19 and TRBJ2-7; the D gene is possibly TRBD1 (5 bases). The germline CDR1 and CDR2 sequences are LNHDA and SQIVND (reference sequence). V lost 7 bases and J 2 bases, leaving 15 bases between the germline ends. The length of the CDR3 is 14 residues. For the CDR3, the DNA is TGTGCCAGTACCCGAGACAGCGCAACCTACGAGCAGTACTTC. It codes for CASTRDSATYEQYF. Based on the CDR3 plus reference TRBV19 and TRBJ2-7, the full variable domain is DGGITQSPKYLFRKEGQNVTLSCEQNLNHDAMYWYRQDPGQGLRLIYYSQIVNDFQKGDIAEGYSVSREKKESFPLTVTSAQKNPTAFYLCASTRDSATYEQYFGPGTRLTVT.

The chain uses TRBV28 and TRBJ2-5; the match to TRBD1 covers 9 bases. Unmatched junction bases numbered 4, after V lost 6 bases and J lost 5 bases. Germline V gene data show CDR1 as MDHEN and CDR2 as SYDVKM. The CDR3 length is 13 residues. CDR3 loop: CASRTGGLETQYF. The CDR3 DNA sequence: TGTGCCAGCAGAACAGGGGGCTTGGAGACCCAGTACTTC.

The chain is built from TRBV19 and TRBJ1-2; 9 nucleotides line up with TRBD1. Germline V gives CDR1 LNHDA, CDR2 SQIVND (reference sequence). The junction had 2 bases not matched to a gene; V was cut back by 0 bases and J by 3 bases. The CDR3 sequence is 15 residues long. CDR3: CASSIETGGDYGYTF. The CDR3 region has the DNA TGTGCCAGTAGTATAGAAACAGGGGGCGACTATGGCTACACCTTC.

The V gene is TRBV13, the J gene TRBJ2-5, with D unclear. This CDR3 comprises 18 residues. V was clipped by 1 base and J by 4 bases, with 22 bases between them. The germline V gene encodes CDR1 PRHDT and CDR2 FYEKMQ (reference sequence). The CDR3 loop reads CASSLDSGPPWCRETQYF. In DNA form, the CDR3 reads TGTGCCAGCAGCTTAGATTCTGGGCCACCCTGGTGTCGAGAGACCCAGTACTTC.

The chain combines TRBV28 with TRBJ2-2, with TRBD2 matching 8 bases. In germline, CDR1 is MDHEN, CDR2 SYDVKM. The CDR3 totals 17 residues. J lost 7 bases, V lost 5 bases, and 15 bases had no gene match. The CDR3, as DNA: TGTGCCAGCAGTACTCGGACTAGCAGAAAACTCGACGGGGAGCTGTTTTTT. This codes for CASSTRTSRKLDGELFF.

This rearrangement joins TRBV14 to TRBJ1-2, with D unresolved. The germline V gene has CDR1 SGHDN and CDR2 FVKESK. Deletions cut 0 bases from V and 8 bases from J, with 7 bases between. This CDR3 is built from 12 residues. DNA for the CDR3: TGTGCCAGCAGCCAAGATTTGGGCGGCTACACCTTC. Protein: CASSQDLGGYTF. Combining the CDR3 with reference TRBV14 and TRBJ1-2 gives the whole variable domain EAGVTQFPSHSVIEKGQTVTLRCDPISGHDNLYWYRRVMGKEIKFLLHFVKESKQDESGMPNNRFLAERTGGTYSTLKVQPAELEDSGVYFCASSQDLGGYTFGSGTRLTVV.

This rearrangement joins TRBV7-2 to TRBJ1-2, with 7 bases matching TRBD1. Trimming removed 4 bases from V and 4 bases from J; junction bases left unmatched: 3. The germline gives CDR1 SGHTA, CDR2 FQGNSA. The CDR3 covers 13 residues. In DNA form, the CDR3 reads TGTGCCAGCAGCTCGGAGGGGGCCTATGGCTACACCTTC. This codes for CASSSEGAYGYTF.

The chain recombines TRBV2 with TRBJ1-3; D not resolved. CDR1 is SNHLY and CDR2 is FYNNEI in the germline V gene. The CDR3 consists of 14 residues. Trimming stripped 7 bases from V and 0 bases from J, with 10 bases between. This chain's CDR3 is CASTTGVSGNTIYF. The CDR3 nucleotides are TGTGCCAGCACGACTGGCGTCTCTGGAAACACCATATATTTT.

The chain combines TRBV6-1 with TRBJ1-5; 7 bases agree with TRBD1. The CDR3 is made up of 17 amino acids. CDR1 is MNHNS and CDR2 is SASEGT in the germline V gene. V dropped 1 base and J dropped 0; count of bases not matched to a gene: 6. The CDR3 DNA is TGTGCCAGCAGTGAAGTTGACTGGACAGGTAGCAATCAGCCCCAGCATTTT. Protein sequence: CASSEVDWTGSNQPQHF.

This chain joins TRBV7-6 and TRBJ1-2; D remains unclear. Germline V gene data show CDR1 as SGHVS and CDR2 as FNYEAQ. Trimming left V 1 base short and J 6 bases short, with 15 bases between. This CDR3 has 15 residues. The CDR3 DNA reads as TGTGCCAGCAGCTTAGTGGGAGGTGGTGTCGATGGCTACACCTTC. This codes for CASSLVGGGVDGYTF.

The chain has TRBV3-1 (or the pseudogene TRBV3-2) and TRBJ1-1; 7 bases fit TRBD1. The CDR3 length is 16 residues. V was pared by 4 bases and J by 2 bases, with 10 bases of the junction left unmatched. The germline gives CDR1 LGHDT, CDR2 YNNKEL (reference sequence). The CDR3 DNA follows: TGTGCCAGCAGCCTCCTCGCACAGGGGTTAAACACTGAAGCTTTCTTT. As protein: CASSLLAQGLNTEAFF.

The chain employs TRBV9 and TRBJ2-5, with 11 bases lining up with TRBD2. Trimming cost V 3 bases and J 2 bases; bases outside gene matches: 3. The CDR3 length is 15 residues. Germline V gives CDR1 SGDLS, CDR2 YYNGEE. DNA of the CDR3: TGTGCCAGCAGCGCCGGGACTAGCGGACAAGAGACCCAGTACTTC. It is translated as CASSAGTSGQETQYF.

The J gene is TRBJ2-7, the V gene TRBV10-3, with a tentative D call TRBD2 (6 bases). The CDR3 has 12 amino acids. Germline CDR1 reads ENHRY; CDR2 reads SYGVKD. V was clipped by 6 bases and J by 5 bases, with 11 bases between them. Written as DNA, the CDR3 is TGTGCCATCAGGGGGGGTGGTGACGAGCAGTACTTC. Residues: CAIRGGGDEQYF.

The gene calls are TRBV28 and TRBJ1-2; possibly TRBD1 for D (5 bases). Between the trimmed V and J ends, which lost 4 bases and 1 base, there was a span of 10 bases. Per germline, CDR1 MDHEN and CDR2 SYDVKM. The CDR3 loop spans 14 amino acids. The CDR3 DNA follows: TGTGCCAGCAGTTCCCCGGGGGGTAACTATGGCTACACCTTC. It is translated as CASSSPGGNYGYTF.

The chain recombines TRBV19 with TRBJ1-6; D is ambiguous. CDR3 length: 16 residues. Trimming removed 2 bases from V and 10 bases from J, with 18 bases in between. Germline-derived CDR1 and CDR2 are LNHDA and SQIVND (reference sequence). CDR3: CASSIPNRGPGSPLHF. CDR3 sequence (DNA): TGTGCCAGTAGTATACCAAACCGGGGTCCGGGATCACCCCTCCACTTT.

The rearrangement joins TRBV19 to TRBJ1-2; 8 bases are shared with TRBD1. The CDR3 sequence is 16 residues long. Germline V gene lookup returns CDR1 LNHDA and CDR2 SQIVND (reference sequence). Germline trimming cut 5 bases from V and 6 bases from J; bases unmatched to any gene: 14. DNA of the CDR3: TGTGCCAGTAGTCTTACCCTTGGACAGGGCAAAGATGGCTACACCTTC. Amino acids: CASSLTLGQGKDGYTF.